This TCR beta chain originates from a study of T cell clonotyping in hematopoietic cell transplantation. In its sample, this clone was seen a few times. Trimming stripped 1 base from V and 2 bases from J, with 9 bases between. This CDR3 region has 14 residues. Per the germline V gene, CDR1 is MGHRA and CDR2 is YSYEKL. This table comes from immunoSEQ multiplex PCR, and its TCRdb copy is limited to in-frame clones, with some not included. The table lists roughly 29,000 clones, 70% to 75% of them singletons. Time point given: recipient sample about 28 days before transplant, after cytoreduction. The chain recombines TRBV4-1 with TRBJ2-7, with D hard to call. This specimen consisted of peripheral blood mononuclear cells, obtained before stem cell transplant. The TCR originated in a man between 50 and 59 years old with myelodysplastic syndrome. Some clones in this sample may be carry-over from other donors' samples. The CDR3 loop reads CASSQVRGPYEQYF. Here the CDR3 DNA reads TGCGCCAGCAGCCAAGTTAGAGGACCCTACGAGCAGTACTTC.